The following is a T cell receptor (beta chain) sequence with its context. The data derive from a study of cytomegalovirus exposure and HLA in healthy donors. The overall study: Early released data had 65 million to 100 million unique TCRs, all coming from HLA-typed donors. Among the 398 genotyped donors, approximately 80% were placed in the Caucasian-associated ancestry cluster.

PCR used 60 Vbeta primers and 13 Jbeta primers. The protocol was immunoSEQ multiplex PCR, while the TCRdb copy is restricted to in-frame clones and leaves out a portion. The table records about 110,000 clones, under 90% of them present only once. Deletions cut 7 bases from V and 1 base from J, with 10 bases between. CDR1 and CDR2 (germline): MNHNS, SASEGT. CDR3 size: 13 residues. It was healthy bone marrow donors who served as donors. The receptor's source is a woman under 40 in good health and CMV-seronegative. The sample was PBMCs. The chain recombines TRBV6-1 with TRBJ1-1; D remains ambiguous. The CDR3: CASITTPNTEAFF. In DNA, the CDR3 is TGTGCCAGCATCACAACACCGAACACTGAAGCTTTCTTT.